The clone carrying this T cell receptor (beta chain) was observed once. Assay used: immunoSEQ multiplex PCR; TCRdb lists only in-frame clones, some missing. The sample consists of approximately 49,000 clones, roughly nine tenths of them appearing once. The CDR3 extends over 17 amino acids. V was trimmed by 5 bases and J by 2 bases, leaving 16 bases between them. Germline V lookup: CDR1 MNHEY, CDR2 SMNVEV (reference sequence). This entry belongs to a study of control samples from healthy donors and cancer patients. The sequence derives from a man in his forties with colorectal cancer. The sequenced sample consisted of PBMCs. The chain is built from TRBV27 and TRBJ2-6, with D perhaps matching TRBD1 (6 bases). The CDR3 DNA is TGTGCCAGCAGTCCTTCCACAGGGTTTGCTGGGGCCAACGTCCTGACTTTC. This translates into CASSPSTGFAGANVLTF.